The 21 T cell receptor beta chains below were found in one sample sequenced in a study of graft-versus-host responses after intestinal transplantation. Repertoires were generated with immunoSEQ multiplex PCR, while TCRdb's copy carries only in-frame clones and drops some. The sample lists about 150,000 clones, over 90% occurring once. Their antigen targets remain unknown. The source material was unstimulated CD4+ T cells sorted from spleen or lymph node cells, sampled before intestinal transplant. Source of these receptors: a human donor who received an intestinal transplant.

This chain uses TRBV19 with TRBJ2-1, with D perhaps TRBD2 (5 bases). Trimming shortened V by 3 bases and J by 7 bases, and 7 bases separated the two germline ends. This CDR3 has 12 residues. Germline CDR1 reads LNHDA; CDR2 reads SQIVND (reference sequence). The CDR3 sequence: CASSIGGNEQFF. CDR3 coding DNA: TGTGCCAGTAGTATTGGCGGGAATGAGCAGTTCTTC.

The genes are TRBV29-1 and TRBJ2-7, with 7 nucleotides matching TRBD1. V shed 4 bases, J shed 1 base, and the junction held 10 bases outside the gene matches. Germline V gene data show CDR1 as SQVTM and CDR2 as ANQGSEA. The CDR3 runs 15 residues. The CDR3 sequence is CSVGTDRKSSYEQYF. In DNA form, the CDR3 reads TGCAGCGTTGGAACGGACAGGAAGTCGTCCTACGAGCAGTACTTC.

This clone appeared a single time. The rearrangement uses TRBV27 and TRBJ1-1; D may be TRBD1 (5 bases). Germline V gene data show CDR1 as MNHEY and CDR2 as SMNVEV (reference sequence). V lost 5 bases, J lost 4 bases, and 17 bases lay in between. There are 15 residues in the CDR3. The CDR3 DNA is TGTGCCAGCAGTGTCGTGGGGGGTGGGGTCACTGAAGCTTTCTTT. It translates to CASSVVGGGVTEAFF.

The rearrangement joins TRBV19 to TRBJ2-1; TRBD2 matches 14 bases. The germline gives CDR1 LNHDA, CDR2 SQIVND (reference sequence). This CDR3 comprises 20 residues. The V segment lost 6 bases and the J segment 1 base; nucleotides outside the gene matches: 14. The CDR3 reads CASSHPWTSGRFSSYNEQFF. The CDR3 nucleotides are TGTGCCAGTAGCCATCCTTGGACTAGCGGGAGGTTCAGTTCCTACAATGAGCAGTTCTTC.

This chain links TRBV28 with TRBJ2-1; D is possibly TRBD2 (5 bases). Trimming removed 3 bases at V and 0 bases at J, with 15 bases between. CDR3 size: 17 residues. Germline V gene sequence: CDR1 MDHEN, CDR2 SYDVKM. The CDR3 DNA is TGTGCCAGCAGTTTCCCCGGAGAGCGGAGCTCCTACAATGAGCAGTTCTTC. This sequence encodes CASSFPGERSSYNEQFF.

This sequence joins TRBV29-1 and TRBJ2-5, with 10 nucleotides matching TRBD2. The J call could be wrong; TRBJ2-7 is a better fit for the DNA end. Germline lookup yields CDR1 SQVTM and CDR2 ANQGSEA. The CDR3 totals 16 residues. CDR3 residues: CSVEGTGTSASYEQYF. As DNA, the CDR3 is TGCAGCGTTGAAGGCACCGGGACTAGCGCCTCCTACGAGCAGTACTTC.

The chain is built from TRBV5-1 and TRBJ2-5; D is perhaps TRBD1 or TRBD2 (6 bases each). The assigned J gene may be wrong: the sequence end matches TRBJ2-7 better. The germline V gene encodes CDR1 SGHRS and CDR2 YFSETQ. The CDR3 runs 15 residues. CDR3 loop: CASAQGRDGPYEQYF. In DNA, the CDR3 is TGCGCCAGCGCCCAGGGGCGGGACGGACCCTACGAGCAGTACTTC.

The genes are TRBV27 and TRBJ2-7; TRBD2 matches 10 bases. Trimming at V came to 3 bases and at J to 0 bases, leaving 8 bases not matched to a gene. Germline CDR1 and CDR2: MNHEY and SMNVEV (reference sequence). The CDR3 covers 17 residues. CDR3 loop: CASSFTSGISSSYEQYF. CDR3 sequence (DNA): TGTGCCAGCAGTTTTACTAGCGGGATATCTAGCTCCTACGAGCAGTACTTC.

The rearrangement uses TRBV23-1 and TRBJ2-6, with D hard to call. TRBV23-1 is treated as an ORF (open reading frame) with a function not yet certain. V was cut by 9 bases and J by 2 bases, with 17 bases left in between. This CDR3 spans 16 amino acids. The CDR3 region has the DNA TGCGCCAGTCCTTGCAGGTCGTCGACTGGGGCCAACGTCCTGACTTTC. Residues: CASPCRSSTGANVLTF.

The V call is TRBV15, the J call TRBJ2-3; the D is unclear. The CDR3 consists of 13 residues. CDR1 LNHNV and CDR2 YYDKDF come from the germline V gene (reference sequence). The V end lost 2 bases, the J end lost 4 bases, and 7 bases lay between the germline ends. This chain's CDR3 is CATSRPRADTQYF. The CDR3 nucleotides are TGTGCCACCAGCAGACCTAGGGCAGATACGCAGTATTTT.

This clone was observed a single time. This rearrangement joins TRBV9 to TRBJ1-1; D not resolved. Germline V gene data show CDR1 as SGDLS and CDR2 as YYNGEE. The CDR3 is 15 residues long. With 1 base removed from V and 1 base from J, the gap between germline ends came to 11 bases. The CDR3 here is CASSVYSDPNTEAFF. DNA of the CDR3: TGTGCCAGCAGCGTATATTCAGACCCGAACACTGAAGCTTTCTTT.

V is TRBV10-3 and J is TRBJ2-1; tentative D call: TRBD2 (6 bases). Germline loops: CDR1 ENHRY, CDR2 SYGVKD. V lost 5 bases to trimming and J lost 6 bases, with 14 bases between them. CDR3 length: 14 amino acids. The CDR3 coding sequence is TGTGCCATCAGTTCCTCATCGGGAGCCAATGAGCAGTTCTTC. Amino acid sequence: CAISSSSGANEQFF.

The chain employs TRBV9 and TRBJ1-2; D is uncertain. There are 14 residues in the CDR3. V was pared by 0 bases and J by 3 bases, with 9 bases between. CDR1 is SGDLS, CDR2 YYNGEE, per germline. The CDR3 sequence: CASSVAPADYGYTF. The DNA of the CDR3 is TGTGCCAGCAGCGTAGCCCCCGCGGACTATGGCTACACCTTC. Full variable domain (outside the CDR3, taken from reference TRBV9 and TRBJ1-2): DSGVTQTPKHLITATGQRVTLRCSPRSGDLSVYWYQQSLDQGLQFLIQYYNGEERAKGNILERFSAQQFPDLHSELNLSSLELGDSALYFCASSVAPADYGYTFGSGTRLTVV.

This clone appeared a single time. This rearrangement joins TRBV2 to TRBJ2-2; D perhaps matches TRBD1 (5 bases). Germline assignment: CDR1 SNHLY and CDR2 FYNNEI. Trimming cost V 7 bases and J 4 bases, with 13 bases left between them. CDR3 length equals 14 residues. CDR3 amino acids: CASNQAGRTGELFF. CDR3 nucleotides: TGTGCCAGCAACCAGGCAGGGCGCACCGGGGAGCTGTTTTTT. The entire variable domain, with the rest obtained from reference TRBV2 and TRBJ2-2, is as follows: EPEVTQTPSHQVTQMGQEVILRCVPISNHLYFYWYRQILGQKVEFLVSFYNNEISEKSEIFDDQFSVERPDGSNFTLKIRSTKLEDSAMYFCASNQAGRTGELFFGEGSRLTVL.

This clone was recorded only once. The V gene is TRBV2, the J gene TRBJ2-5; a weak D match, TRBD2 (6 bases). Per the germline V gene, CDR1 is SNHLY and CDR2 is FYNNEI. This CDR3 is built from 15 residues. Between the trimmed V and J ends, which lost 2 bases and 5 bases, there was a span of 15 bases. The CDR3 nucleotides are TGTGCCAGCAGTGAAACGGGAGCGGGTTGGGAGACCCAGTACTTC. The encoded protein is CASSETGAGWETQYF.

This chain links TRBV14 with TRBJ2-3, with D possibly being TRBD1 (5 bases). The CDR3 runs 14 residues. CDR1 is SGHDN, CDR2 FVKESK, per germline. Trimming pared 0 bases from V and 4 bases from J, leaving 8 bases between. CDR3 sequence: CASSQETESDTQYF. The CDR3 coding sequence is TGTGCCAGCAGCCAAGAGACAGAGTCAGATACGCAGTATTTT.

The J gene is TRBJ2-5, the V gene TRBV5-4; the D is unclear. Trimming stripped 0 bases from V and 5 bases from J, with 17 bases between. Germline lookup yields CDR1 SGHNT and CDR2 YYREEE (reference sequence). The CDR3 is 16 residues long. CDR3 coding DNA: TGTGCCAGCAGCTTGGGTGGACCTGCACAAGTGGAGACCCAGTACTTC. Its protein is CASSLGGPAQVETQYF.

The chain has TRBV27 and TRBJ1-1; maybe TRBD1 (5 bases). This CDR3 spans 14 amino acids. Germline CDR1 reads MNHEY; CDR2 reads SMNVEV (reference sequence). Trimming pared 5 bases from V and 4 bases from J, leaving 14 bases between. The CDR3 loop is CASSAAPRGTEAFF. The CDR3 nucleotides read TGTGCCAGCAGTGCGGCACCGAGGGGCACTGAAGCTTTCTTT.

Remarks on this clone: Germline is not matched at one junction end, which may reflect a read error. The identical CDR3 is also encoded by other nucleotide sequences in the sample. The chain employs TRBV28 and TRBJ2-1; TRBD2 aligns across 12 bases. The CDR3 has 16 amino acids. Germline V gene sequence: CDR1 MDHEN, CDR2 SYDVKM. The CDR3 region is CASSLSLAGGPGEQFF. The CDR3, as DNA: TGTGCCAGCAGCTTATCCCTAGCGGGAGGGCCAGGTGAGCAGTTCTTC.

V gene TRBV6-6 combines with J gene TRBJ1-2; D is perhaps TRBD1 (6 bases). The CDR3 runs to 13 residues. CDR1 and CDR2 (germline): MNHNY, SVGAGI (reference sequence). Trimming left V 2 bases short and J 7 bases short, with 11 bases between. The chain's CDR3 is CASSYEGDPGYTF. The CDR3 nucleotides read TGTGCCAGCAGTTACGAGGGGGATCCTGGCTACACCTTC.

The CDR3 region is CASSLDQGHEKLFF. CDR3 nucleotide sequence: TGTGCCAGCAGTTTAGACCAGGGACATGAAAAACTGTTTTTT. The rearrangement joins TRBV27 to TRBJ1-4; a weak D match, TRBD1 (5 bases). In germline, CDR1 is MNHEY, CDR2 SMNVEV (reference sequence). Trimming took 2 bases from V and 6 from J, leaving 10 bases between them. CDR3 length: 14 amino acids. The whole variable domain, remainder taken from reference TRBV27 and TRBJ1-4, is EAQVTQNPRYLITVTGKKLTVTCSQNMNHEYMSWYRQDPGLGLRQIYYSMNVEVTDKGDVPEGYKVSRKEKRNFPLILESPSPNQTSLYFCASSLDQGHEKLFFGSGTQLSVL.